In its sample, the clone carrying this T cell receptor beta chain was seen a few times. The antigen remains unidentified. The data are from a study of cytomegalovirus exposure and HLA in healthy donors. Study observations and caveats: Productive status was seen about 87% or about 30% of the time for most TCR beta V segments in an earlier analysis. According to the study, roughly 160 TCR beta chains were cytomegalovirus-associated. DRB1 had the most TCR associations and HLA-C the fewest, a later analysis found, with rates varying by HLA locus. The authors excluded some V segments, including TRBV6-2 and TRBV6-3, as indistinguishable.

Germline V gene lookup returns CDR1 ENHRY and CDR2 SYGVKD. Trimming cost V 0 bases and J 0 bases; bases outside gene matches: 3. CDR3 length: 18 amino acids. Vbeta (60) and Jbeta (13) primers were used in the PCR. Only in-frame clones appear in the TCRdb table, and some are missing; sequencing was by immunoSEQ multiplex PCR. The sample holds some 120,000 clones, around 75% seen once. The V gene is TRBV10-3, the J gene TRBJ2-7; 15 nucleotides align to TRBD2. The source is a woman between 18 and 29 years old in good health and CMV-seronegative. Sample: PBMCs. The CDR3 nucleotides read TGTGCCATCAGTGAGTCGGGGACTAGCGGGGGGAGCTCCTACGAGCAGTACTTC. Its protein product is CAISESGTSGGSSYEQYF.